This TCR beta chain stems from a study of blood T cells in healthy people across ages. The germline CDR1 and CDR2 sequences are DFQATT and SNEGSKA (reference sequence). The CDR3 loop spans 15 amino acids. The use of a sample-barcoded 5' primer and a J-beta primer mix characterized a second PCR of roughly 6 to 11 cycles. TCRdb redid the calling of the 5' RACE reads with MiXCR, one entry per CDR3 protein. The sample shows 1 million to 1.2 million distinct CDR3 sequences, about two fifths of them seen only once. This clonotype was counted ten times or more. The sample providers were healthy Caucasian people from Russia, aged roughly 6 to 90.

The sample comprised blood. This TCR was recovered from a man younger than 35 in good health. This rearrangement joins TRBV20-1 to TRBJ2-5; D is tentatively TRBD1 or TRBD2 (5 bases each). With the DNA end fitting TRBJ2-7 better, the J assignment may be wrong. DNA for the CDR3: TGCAGTGCTACTGTTGGGACCGAAGCTAATCTCGAGCAGTACTTC. This encodes CSATVGTEANLEQYF.